These 7 T cell receptor beta chains share one sample of origin, sequenced in a study of cytomegalovirus exposure and HLA in healthy donors. Measured with immunoSEQ multiplex PCR; TCRdb has only the in-frame clones, and not every one. The table shows around 300,000 clones, with approximately 86% occurring only once. Material for sequencing was PBMCs. These receptors all stem from a woman in her 30s in good health and CMV-seropositive.

In its sample, this clone was seen a few times. At one end, the junction sequence differs from germline, possibly due to a read error. CDR3 residues: CASSQDVTKRIF. The CDR3 DNA follows: TGCGCCAGCAGCCAAGATGTCACAAAAAGGATCTTC. The rearrangement joins TRBV4-3 to TRBJ2-1; D is undetermined. This CDR3 region has 12 residues. From germline, CDR1 is LGHNA and CDR2 YSLEER.

The genes are TRBV4-1 and TRBJ2-1; TRBD1 agrees at 8 bases. Looked up from germline, CDR1 is MGHRA and CDR2 is YSYEKL. The CDR3 is made up of 17 amino acids. V was pared by 3 bases and J by 7 bases, with 14 bases of the junction left unmatched. This chain's CDR3 is CASSHTPRGRGRNEQFF. In DNA form, the CDR3 reads TGCGCCAGCAGCCACACACCTAGGGGCAGGGGGCGGAATGAGCAGTTCTTC.

The chain uses TRBV5-1 and TRBJ1-3, with D uncertain. The V end was cut by 1 base, the J end by 1 base, with 6 bases between. In germline, CDR1 is SGHRS, CDR2 YFSETQ. The CDR3 sequence is 14 residues long. The CDR3 loop reads CASSLLPSGNTIYF. The CDR3 bases are TGCGCCAGCAGCTTGTTACCATCTGGAAACACCATATATTTT.

On this clone itself: Other DNA sequences in this specimen translate into the identical CDR3. The CDR3 sequence: CASSPGQQETQYF. In DNA form, the CDR3 reads TGTGCCAGCTCACCGGGCCAGCAAGAGACCCAGTACTTC. This rearrangement joins TRBV18 to TRBJ2-5, with unresolved D. V was pared by 3 bases and J by 2 bases, with 7 bases between. The germline V gene has CDR1 KGHSH and CDR2 LQKENI. This CDR3 region has 13 residues.

The chain carries TRBV15 and TRBJ1-3; D not certain. The CDR3 contains 13 residues. Germline V lookup: CDR1 LNHNV, CDR2 YYDKDF (reference sequence). Trimming took 0 bases from V and 8 from J, leaving 8 bases between them. CDR3 sequence reads: CATSRDFPDTIYF. Written as DNA, the CDR3 is TGTGCCACCAGCAGAGATTTTCCGGACACCATATATTTT.

The rearrangement links TRBV9 to TRBJ1-3; D unclear. Deletions cut 1 base from V and 0 bases from J, with 8 bases between. This CDR3 is built from 15 residues. The germline V gene encodes CDR1 SGDLS and CDR2 YYNGEE. The CDR3 sequence: CASSVSPVSGNTIYF. The CDR3 nucleotides are TGTGCCAGCAGCGTATCCCCCGTCTCTGGAAACACCATATATTTT.

The chain carries TRBV13 and TRBJ2-7; 7 bases line up with TRBD2. The germline gives CDR1 PRHDT, CDR2 FYEKMQ (reference sequence). The CDR3 extends over 14 amino acids. Trimming at V came to 5 bases and at J to 0 bases, leaving 4 bases not matched to a gene. Here the CDR3 reads CASSHGGSSYEQYF. The CDR3 DNA is TGTGCCAGCAGCCATGGCGGGAGCTCCTACGAGCAGTACTTC.